This T cell receptor (beta chain) was documented in a study of blood T cells in healthy people across ages. The CDR3 is 15 residues long. CDR1 and CDR2 (germline): MDHEN, SYDVKM. Trimming took 4 bases from V and 4 from J, leaving 11 bases between them. Using a J-beta primer mix together with a sample-barcoded 5' primer, a second PCR was run for roughly 7 to 12 cycles. Using its own MiXCR run on the 5' RACE reads, TCRdb lists one record per CDR3 protein. The sample holds some 800,000 distinct CDR3 sequences; around a quarter are singletons and the top ten take under 4.5%. In addition, the sample was reused for a study of T cells of mothers and their children.

This TCR was recovered from a boy between 10 and 17 years old in good health. Sequencing was done on a sample of blood. This rearrangement joins TRBV28 to TRBJ1-6; the D is unclear. The DNA for the CDR3 is TGTGCCAGCAGTTCCCCCACCTCGTATAATTCACCCCTCCACTTT. Its protein is CASSSPTSYNSPLHF.